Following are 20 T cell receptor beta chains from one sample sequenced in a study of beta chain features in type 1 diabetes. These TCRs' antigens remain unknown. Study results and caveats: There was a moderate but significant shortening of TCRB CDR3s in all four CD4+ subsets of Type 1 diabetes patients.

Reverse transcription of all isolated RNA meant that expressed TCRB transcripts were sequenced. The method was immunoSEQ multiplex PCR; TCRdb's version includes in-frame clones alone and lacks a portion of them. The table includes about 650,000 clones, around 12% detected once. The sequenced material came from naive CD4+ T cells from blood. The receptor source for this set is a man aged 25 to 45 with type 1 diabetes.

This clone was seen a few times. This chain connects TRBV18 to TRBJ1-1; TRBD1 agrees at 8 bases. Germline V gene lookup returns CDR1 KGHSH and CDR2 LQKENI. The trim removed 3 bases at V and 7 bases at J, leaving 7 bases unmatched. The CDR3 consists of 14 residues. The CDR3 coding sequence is TGTGCCAGCTCACCGGGACAGGCGTCGGGTGAAGCTTTCTTT. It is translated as CASSPGQASGEAFF.

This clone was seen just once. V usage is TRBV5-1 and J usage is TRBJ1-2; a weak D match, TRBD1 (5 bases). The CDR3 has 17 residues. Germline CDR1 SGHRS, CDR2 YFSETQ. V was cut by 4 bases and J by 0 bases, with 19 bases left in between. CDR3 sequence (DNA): TGCGCCAGCAGCCCCGAACCTTCAGGGAGGACTAACTATGGCTACACCTTC. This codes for CASSPEPSGRTNYGYTF.

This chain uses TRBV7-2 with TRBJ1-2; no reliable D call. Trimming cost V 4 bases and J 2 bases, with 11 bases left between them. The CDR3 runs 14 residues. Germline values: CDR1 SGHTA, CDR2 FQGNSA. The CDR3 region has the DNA TGTGCCAGCAGCTATACCGAGTTCAACTATGGCTACACCTTC. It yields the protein CASSYTEFNYGYTF.

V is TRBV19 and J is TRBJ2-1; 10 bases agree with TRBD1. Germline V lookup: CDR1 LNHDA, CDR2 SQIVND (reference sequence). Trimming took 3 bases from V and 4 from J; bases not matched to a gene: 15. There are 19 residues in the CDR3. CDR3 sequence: CASSMLPRQGAKRYNEQFF. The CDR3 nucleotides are TGTGCCAGTAGTATGCTCCCAAGACAGGGGGCGAAACGATACAATGAGCAGTTCTTC.

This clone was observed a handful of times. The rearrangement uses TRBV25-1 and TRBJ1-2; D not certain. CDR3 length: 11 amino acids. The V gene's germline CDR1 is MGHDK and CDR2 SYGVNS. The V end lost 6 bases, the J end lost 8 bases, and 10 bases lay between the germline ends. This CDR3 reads CASRASVGYTF. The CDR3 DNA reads TGTGCCAGCAGAGCTTCAGTGGGCTACACCTTC.

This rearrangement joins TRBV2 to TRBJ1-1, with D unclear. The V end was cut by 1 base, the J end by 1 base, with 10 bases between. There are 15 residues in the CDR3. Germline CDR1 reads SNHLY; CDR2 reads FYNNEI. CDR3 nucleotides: TGTGCCAGCAGTGAAGAAGCGGCAGCGAACACTGAAGCTTTCTTT. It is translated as CASSEEAAANTEAFF.

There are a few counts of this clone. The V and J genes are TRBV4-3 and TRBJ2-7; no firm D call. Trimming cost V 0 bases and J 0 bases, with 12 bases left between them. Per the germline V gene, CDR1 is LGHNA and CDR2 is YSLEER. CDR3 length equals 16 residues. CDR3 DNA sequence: TGCGCCAGCAGCCAAGATATGAGGCCACACTCCTACGAGCAGTACTTC. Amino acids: CASSQDMRPHSYEQYF.

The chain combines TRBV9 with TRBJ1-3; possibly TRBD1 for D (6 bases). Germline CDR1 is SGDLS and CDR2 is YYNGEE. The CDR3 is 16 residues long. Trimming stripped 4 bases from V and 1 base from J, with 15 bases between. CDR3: CASSTGQRESGNTIYF. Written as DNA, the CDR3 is TGTGCCAGCAGCACCGGACAGAGAGAATCTGGAAACACCATATATTTT.

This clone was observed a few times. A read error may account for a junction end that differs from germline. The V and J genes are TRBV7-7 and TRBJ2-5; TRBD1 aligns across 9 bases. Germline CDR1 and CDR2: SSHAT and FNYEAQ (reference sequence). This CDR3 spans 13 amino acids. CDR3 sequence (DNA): TGTGCTAGCAGCCGAGGGACAGGGAAGACCCAGTACTTC. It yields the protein CASSRGTGKTQYF.

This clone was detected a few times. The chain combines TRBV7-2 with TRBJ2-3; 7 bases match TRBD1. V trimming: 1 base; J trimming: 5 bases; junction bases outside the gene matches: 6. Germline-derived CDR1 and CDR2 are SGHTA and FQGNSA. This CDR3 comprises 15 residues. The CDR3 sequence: CASSLEAGGIDTQYF. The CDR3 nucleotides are TGTGCCAGCAGCTTAGAGGCAGGGGGTATAGATACGCAGTATTTT.

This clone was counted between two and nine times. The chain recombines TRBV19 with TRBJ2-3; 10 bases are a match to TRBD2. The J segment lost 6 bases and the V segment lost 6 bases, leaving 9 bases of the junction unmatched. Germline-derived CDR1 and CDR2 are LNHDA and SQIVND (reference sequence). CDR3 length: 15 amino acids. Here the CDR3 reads CASRSSGGHRDTQYF. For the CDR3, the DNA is TGTGCCAGTAGGTCTAGCGGGGGCCACCGGGATACGCAGTATTTT.

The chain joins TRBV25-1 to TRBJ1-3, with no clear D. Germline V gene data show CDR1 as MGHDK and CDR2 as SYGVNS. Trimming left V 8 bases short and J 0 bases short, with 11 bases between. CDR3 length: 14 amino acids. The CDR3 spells CASARESSGNTIYF. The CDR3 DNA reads TGTGCCAGCGCTCGGGAGAGCTCTGGAAACACCATATATTTT.

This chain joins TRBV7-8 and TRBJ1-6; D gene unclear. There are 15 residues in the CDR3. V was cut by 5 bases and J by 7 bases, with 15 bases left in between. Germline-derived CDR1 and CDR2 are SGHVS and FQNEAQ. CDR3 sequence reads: CASSPRLLSNSPLHF. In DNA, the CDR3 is TGTGCCAGCAGCCCCCGACTCCTGAGCAATTCACCCCTCCACTTT.

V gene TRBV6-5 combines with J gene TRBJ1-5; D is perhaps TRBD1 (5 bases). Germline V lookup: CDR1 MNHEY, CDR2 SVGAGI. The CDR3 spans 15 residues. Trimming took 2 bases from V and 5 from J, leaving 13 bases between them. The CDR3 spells CASSYGAGRDQPQHF. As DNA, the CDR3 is TGTGCCAGCAGTTACGGGGCAGGGCGAGATCAGCCCCAGCATTTT.

In nucleotides, the CDR3 is TGTGCCAGCCACGGACAGTCCCACACCTACAATGAGCAGTTCTTC. It is translated as CASHGQSHTYNEQFF. The J gene is TRBJ2-1, the V gene TRBV5-4; TRBD1 is a possible D gene (6 bases). V was cut by 7 bases and J by 2 bases, with 16 bases left in between. The CDR3 runs to 15 residues. Germline V gene data show CDR1 as SGHNT and CDR2 as YYREEE (reference sequence). The full variable domain, in which reference TRBV5-4 and TRBJ2-1 provide the parts outside the CDR3, is ETGVTQSPTHLIKTRGQQVTLRCSSQSGHNTVSWYQQALGQGPQFIFQYYREEENGRGNFPPRFSGLQFPNYSSELNVNALELDDSALYLCASHGQSHTYNEQFFGPGTRLTVL.

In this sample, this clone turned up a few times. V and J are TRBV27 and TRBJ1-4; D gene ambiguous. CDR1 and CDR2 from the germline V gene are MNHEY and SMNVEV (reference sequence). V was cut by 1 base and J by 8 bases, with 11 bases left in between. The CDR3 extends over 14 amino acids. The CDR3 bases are TGTGCCAGCAGTTTATTCGGCGCGGGAGAAAAACTGTTTTTT. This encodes CASSLFGAGEKLFF.

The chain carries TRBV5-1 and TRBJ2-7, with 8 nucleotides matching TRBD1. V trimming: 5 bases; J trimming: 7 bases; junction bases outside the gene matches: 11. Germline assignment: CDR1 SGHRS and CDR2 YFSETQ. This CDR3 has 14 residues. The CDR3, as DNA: TGCGCCAGCAGTTTGACAGGGGAATCGGGGGAGCAGTACTTC. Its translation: CASSLTGESGEQYF.

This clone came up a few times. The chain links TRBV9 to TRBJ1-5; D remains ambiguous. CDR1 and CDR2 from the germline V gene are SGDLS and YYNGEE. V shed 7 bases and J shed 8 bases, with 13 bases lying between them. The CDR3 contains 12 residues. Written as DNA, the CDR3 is TGTGCCAGCCCTATCCCCCGGGAGCCCCAGCATTTT. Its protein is CASPIPREPQHF.

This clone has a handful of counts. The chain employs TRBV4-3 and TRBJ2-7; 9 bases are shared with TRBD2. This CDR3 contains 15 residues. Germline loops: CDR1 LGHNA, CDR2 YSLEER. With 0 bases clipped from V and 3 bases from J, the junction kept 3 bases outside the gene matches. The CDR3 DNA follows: TGCGCCAGCAGCCAAGATAGCGGGGGCTTCTACGAGCAGTACTTC. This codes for CASSQDSGGFYEQYF.

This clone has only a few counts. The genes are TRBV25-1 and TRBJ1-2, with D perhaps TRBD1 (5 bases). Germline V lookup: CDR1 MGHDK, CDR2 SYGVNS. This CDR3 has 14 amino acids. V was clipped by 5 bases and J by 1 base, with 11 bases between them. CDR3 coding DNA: TGTGCCAGCAGTTGGCGCCAGGGTAACTATGGCTACACCTTC. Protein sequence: CASSWRQGNYGYTF.